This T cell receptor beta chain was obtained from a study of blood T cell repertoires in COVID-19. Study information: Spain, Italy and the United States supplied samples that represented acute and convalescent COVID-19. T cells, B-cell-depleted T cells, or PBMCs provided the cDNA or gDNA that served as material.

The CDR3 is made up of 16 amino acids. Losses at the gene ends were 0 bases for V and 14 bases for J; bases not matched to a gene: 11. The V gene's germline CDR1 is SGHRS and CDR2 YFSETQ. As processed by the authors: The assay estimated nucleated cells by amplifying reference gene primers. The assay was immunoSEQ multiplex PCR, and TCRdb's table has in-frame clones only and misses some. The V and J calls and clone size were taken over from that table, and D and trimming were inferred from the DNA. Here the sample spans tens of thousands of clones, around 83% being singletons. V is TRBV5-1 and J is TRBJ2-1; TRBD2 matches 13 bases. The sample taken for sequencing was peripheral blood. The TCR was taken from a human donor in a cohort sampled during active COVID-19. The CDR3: CASSLGTSGGAKNKFF. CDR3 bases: TGCGCCAGCAGCTTGGGGACTAGCGGGGGAGCGAAAAACAAGTTCTTC. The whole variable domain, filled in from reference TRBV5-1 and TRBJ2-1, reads KAGVTQTPRYLIKTRGQQVTLSCSPISGHRSVSWYQQTPGQGLQFLFEYFSETQRNKGNFPGRFSGRQFSNSRSEMNVSTLELGDSALYLCASSLGTSGGAKNKFFGPGTRLTVL.